This TCR beta chain was identified in a study of CD8 T cells in ankylosing spondylitis. Broader study findings: A TCR beta motif of roughly 8 highly homologous variants seemed to mark ankylosing spondylitis blood. In ankylosing spondylitis patients, matched synovial fluid reportedly showed significant enrichment of disease-linked clones. Clones linked to the disease showed a CD8+ phenotype. They occurred at relatively low frequencies in peripheral blood. Some motif variants had been reported before (in reactive arthritis synovial fluid and blood).

Quantitative 5'-RACE with molecular barcodes generated TCR beta libraries. One entry per CDR3 protein, called by TCRdb with MiXCR from the 5' RACE reads. The sample carries about 440,000 distinct CDR3 sequences, roughly a sixth recorded once. Trimming took 6 bases from V and 5 from J; bases not matched to a gene: 9. This CDR3 region has 15 residues. This clonotype occurred a few times. Its antigen remains unknown. The source is a male donor with ankylosing spondylitis. The chain links TRBV12-3 or TRBV12-4 to TRBJ2-5; TRBD2 aligns across 10 bases. Sequencing was done on a sample of blood, either unsorted or a sorted T cell fraction (not recorded which). The CDR3 region is CASSWTSGSLETQYF. As DNA, the CDR3 is TGTGCCAGCAGCTGGACTAGCGGATCCCTCGAGACCCAGTACTTC.